The 4 T cell receptor beta chains reported below all come from one sample, sequenced in a study of vaccination and CD4 T cells after COVID-19. With the Oncomine TCR Beta short-read assay, DNA from cultured CD4+ T cells was sequenced. TCRdb analysed the PCR reads with MiXCR anew, one entry per CDR3 protein. This table has more than 8,000 distinct CDR3 sequences, under 30% appearing once. No antigen has been identified for these receptors. The treatment here: approximately 9-day PBMC culture with coronavirus spike peptide pools or control peptides (ViraFEST assay). The specimen was CD4+ T cells from blood, cultured in vitro, collected after SARS-CoV-2 vaccination. These TCRs come from a human donor who had recovered from COVID-19.

To note about this clonotype: Sequence at one end of the junction differs from germline and may be a read error. The chain has TRBV20-1 and TRBJ1-5; 8 positions match TRBD1. Germline loops: CDR1 DFQATT, CDR2 SNEGSKA (reference sequence). This CDR3 is 14 amino acids long. The CDR3 region is CSANDRGRNQPQRF. The CDR3 DNA follows: TGCAGTGCAAACGACAGGGGTCGGAATCAGCCCCAGCGTTTT.

This clonotype was observed a handful of times. The chain couples TRBV7-9 to TRBJ1-6, with 8 nucleotides matching TRBD1. After removal of 5 bases from V and 7 bases from J, the junction contained 10 bases not matched to a gene. Germline CDR1 and CDR2: SEHNR and FQNEAQ (reference sequence). The CDR3 runs 16 residues. The CDR3, as DNA: TGTGCCAGCAGCCAAGGACAGGGTTTCTCGAATTCACCCCTCCACTTT. Its translation: CASSQGQGFSNSPLHF.

J is TRBJ2-7 and V is TRBV7-2; the D gene could be TRBD1 or TRBD2 (5 bases each). Germline lookup yields CDR1 SGHTA and CDR2 FQGNSA. The V and J ends lost 4 bases and 7 bases respectively, with 8 bases between them. This CDR3 comprises 11 residues. The CDR3 sequence: CASSSWGEQYF. The CDR3 coding sequence is TGTGCCAGCAGCTCATGGGGGGAGCAGTACTTC.

The sample holds a few counts of this clonotype. The genes are TRBV29-1 and TRBJ2-5; possibly TRBD1 for D (5 bases). The CDR3 has 12 residues. V lost 7 bases and J lost 4, with 13 bases in between. Germline V gives CDR1 SQVTM, CDR2 ANQGSEA. CDR3 nucleotides: TGCAGCGGAAGGACACAGGCAGAGACCCAGTACTTC. It translates to CSGRTQAETQYF.